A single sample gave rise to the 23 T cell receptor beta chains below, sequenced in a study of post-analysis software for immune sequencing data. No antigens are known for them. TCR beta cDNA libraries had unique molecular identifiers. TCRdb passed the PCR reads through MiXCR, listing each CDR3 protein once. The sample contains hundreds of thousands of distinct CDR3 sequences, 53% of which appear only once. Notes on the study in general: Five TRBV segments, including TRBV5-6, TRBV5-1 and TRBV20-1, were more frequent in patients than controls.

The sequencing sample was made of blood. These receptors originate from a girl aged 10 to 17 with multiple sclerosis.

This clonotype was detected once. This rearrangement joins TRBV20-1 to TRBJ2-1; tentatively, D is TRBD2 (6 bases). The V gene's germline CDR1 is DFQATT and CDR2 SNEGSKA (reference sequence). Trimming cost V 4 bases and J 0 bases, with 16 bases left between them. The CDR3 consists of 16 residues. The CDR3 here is CSATGTFSSSYNEQFF. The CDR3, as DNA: TGCAGTGCTACCGGGACTTTCAGTAGCTCCTACAATGAGCAGTTCTTC.

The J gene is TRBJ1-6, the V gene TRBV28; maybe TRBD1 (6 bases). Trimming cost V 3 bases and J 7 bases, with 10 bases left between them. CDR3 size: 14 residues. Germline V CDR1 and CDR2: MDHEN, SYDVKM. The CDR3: CASSFRTVNSPLHF. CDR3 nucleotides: TGTGCCAGCAGTTTTCGGACAGTAAATTCACCCCTCCACTTT.

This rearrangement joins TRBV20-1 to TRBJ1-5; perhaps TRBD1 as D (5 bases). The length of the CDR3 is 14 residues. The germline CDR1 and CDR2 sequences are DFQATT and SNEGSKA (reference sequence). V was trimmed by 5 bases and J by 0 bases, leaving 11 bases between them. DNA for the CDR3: TGCAGTGCTGCACCTCAGGGTAGCAATCAGCCCCAGCATTTT. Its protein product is CSAAPQGSNQPQHF.

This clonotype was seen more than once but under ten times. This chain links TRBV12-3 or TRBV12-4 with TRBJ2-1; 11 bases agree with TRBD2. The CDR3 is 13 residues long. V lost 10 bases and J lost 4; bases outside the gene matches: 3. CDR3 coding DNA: TGTGCCATCACTAGCGGGAGTTACAATGAGCAGTTCTTC. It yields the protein CAITSGSYNEQFF.

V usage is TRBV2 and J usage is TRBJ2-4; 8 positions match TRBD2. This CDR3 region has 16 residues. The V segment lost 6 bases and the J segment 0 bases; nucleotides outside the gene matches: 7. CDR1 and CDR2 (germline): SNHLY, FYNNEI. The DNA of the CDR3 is TGTGCCAGCAGGACACTAGCGGACCTAGCCAAAAACATTCAGTACTTC. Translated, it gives CASRTLADLAKNIQYF. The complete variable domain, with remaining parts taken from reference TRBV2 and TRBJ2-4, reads EPEVTQTPSHQVTQMGQEVILRCVPISNHLYFYWYRQILGQKVEFLVSFYNNEISEKSEIFDDQFSVERPDGSNFTLKIRSTKLEDSAMYFCASRTLADLAKNIQYFGAGTRLSVL.

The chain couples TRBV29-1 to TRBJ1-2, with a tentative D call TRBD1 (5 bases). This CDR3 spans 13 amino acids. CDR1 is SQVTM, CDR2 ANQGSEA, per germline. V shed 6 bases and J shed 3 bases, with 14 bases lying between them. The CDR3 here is CSVTIPGDYGYTF. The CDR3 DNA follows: TGCAGCGTCACGATCCCGGGGGACTATGGCTACACCTTC.

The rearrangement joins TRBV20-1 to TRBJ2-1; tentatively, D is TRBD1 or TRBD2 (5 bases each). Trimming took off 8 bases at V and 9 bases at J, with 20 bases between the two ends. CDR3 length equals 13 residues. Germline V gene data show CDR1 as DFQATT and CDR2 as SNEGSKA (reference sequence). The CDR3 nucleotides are TGCAGTACCACTAGGGGTGCCTTCGGTGAGCAGTTCTTC. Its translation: CSTTRGAFGEQFF.

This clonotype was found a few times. CDR3 in amino acids: CASSLSGVNEQFF. CDR3 DNA: TGTGCCAGCAGTTTATCAGGGGTCAATGAGCAGTTCTTC. The V and J genes are TRBV12-3 or TRBV12-4 and TRBJ2-1; TRBD1 is a possible D gene (6 bases). CDR3 length: 13 amino acids. Trimming took 2 bases from V and 6 from J, leaving 8 bases between them.

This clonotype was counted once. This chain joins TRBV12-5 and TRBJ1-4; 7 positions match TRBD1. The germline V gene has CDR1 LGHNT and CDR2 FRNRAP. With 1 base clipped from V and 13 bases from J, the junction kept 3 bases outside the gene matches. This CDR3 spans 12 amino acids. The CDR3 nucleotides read TGTGCTAGTGGTTTGGCCAGGGGGTCACTGTTTTTT. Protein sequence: CASGLARGSLFF.

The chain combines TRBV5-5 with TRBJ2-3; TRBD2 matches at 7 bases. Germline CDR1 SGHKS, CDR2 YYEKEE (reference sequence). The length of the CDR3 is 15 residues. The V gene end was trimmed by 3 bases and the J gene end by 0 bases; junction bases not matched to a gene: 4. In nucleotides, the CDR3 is TGTGCCAGCAGCTCCCTAGCGGAGAGCACAGATACGCAGTATTTT. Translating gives CASSSLAESTDTQYF.

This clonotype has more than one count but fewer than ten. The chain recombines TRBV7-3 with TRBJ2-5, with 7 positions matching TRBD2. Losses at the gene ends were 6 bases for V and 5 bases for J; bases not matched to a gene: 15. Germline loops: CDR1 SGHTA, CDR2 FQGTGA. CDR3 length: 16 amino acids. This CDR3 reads CASRPGTNSGAETQYF. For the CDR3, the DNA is TGTGCCAGCAGGCCCGGGACTAACTCCGGGGCGGAGACCCAGTACTTC.

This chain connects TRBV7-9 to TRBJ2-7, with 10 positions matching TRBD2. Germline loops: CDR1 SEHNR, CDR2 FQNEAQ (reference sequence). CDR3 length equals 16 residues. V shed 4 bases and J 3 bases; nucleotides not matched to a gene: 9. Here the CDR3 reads CASSSQFRTSGYEQYF. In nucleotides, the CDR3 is TGTGCCAGCAGCTCCCAATTCAGGACTAGCGGCTACGAGCAGTACTTC.

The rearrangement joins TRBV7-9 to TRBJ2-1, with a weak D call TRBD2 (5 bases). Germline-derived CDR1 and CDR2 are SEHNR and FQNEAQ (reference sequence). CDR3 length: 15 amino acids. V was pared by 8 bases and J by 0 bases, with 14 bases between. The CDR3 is CASPEGLSSYNEQFF. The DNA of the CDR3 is TGTGCCAGCCCAGAGGGCCTAAGCTCCTACAATGAGCAGTTCTTC. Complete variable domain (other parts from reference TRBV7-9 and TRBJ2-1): DTGVSQNPRHKITKRGQNVTFRCDPISEHNRLYWYRQTLGQGPEFLTYFQNEAQLEKSRLLSDRFSAERPKGSFSTLEIQRTEQGDSAMYLCASPEGLSSYNEQFFGPGTRLTVL.

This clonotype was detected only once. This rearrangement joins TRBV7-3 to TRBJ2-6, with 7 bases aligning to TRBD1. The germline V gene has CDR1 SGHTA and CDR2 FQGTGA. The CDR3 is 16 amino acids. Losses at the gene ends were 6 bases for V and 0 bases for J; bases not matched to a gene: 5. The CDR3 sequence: CASRSQGSSGANVLTF. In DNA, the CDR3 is TGTGCCAGCAGATCACAGGGGAGCTCTGGGGCCAACGTCCTGACTTTC.

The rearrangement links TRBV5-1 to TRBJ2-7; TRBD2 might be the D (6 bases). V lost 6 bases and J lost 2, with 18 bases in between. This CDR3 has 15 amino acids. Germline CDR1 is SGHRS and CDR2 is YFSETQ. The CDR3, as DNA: TGCGCCAGCACCCAGGCCGGGGGACGGACCTACGAGCAGTACTTC. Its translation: CASTQAGGRTYEQYF.

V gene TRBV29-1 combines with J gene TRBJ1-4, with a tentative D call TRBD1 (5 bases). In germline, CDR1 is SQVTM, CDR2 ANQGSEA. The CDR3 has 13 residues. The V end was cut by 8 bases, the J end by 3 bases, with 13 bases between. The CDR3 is CSFTGEANEKLFF. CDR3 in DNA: TGCAGCTTCACAGGAGAGGCTAATGAAAAACTGTTTTTT.

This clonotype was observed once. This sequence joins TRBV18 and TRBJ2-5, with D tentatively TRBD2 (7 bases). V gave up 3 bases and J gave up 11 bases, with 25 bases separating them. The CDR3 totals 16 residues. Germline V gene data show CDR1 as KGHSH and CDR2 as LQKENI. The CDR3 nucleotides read TGTGCCAGCTCACCCCTAACAGGGCGGGGGTACAATGAGCAGTACTTC. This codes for CASSPLTGRGYNEQYF.

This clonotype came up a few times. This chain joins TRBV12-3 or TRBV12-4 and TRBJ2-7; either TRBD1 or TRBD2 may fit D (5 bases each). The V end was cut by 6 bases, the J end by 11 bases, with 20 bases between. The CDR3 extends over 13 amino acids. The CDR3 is CASSPTRGTREYF. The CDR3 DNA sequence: TGTGCCAGCAGCCCCACGAGGGGTACGCGAGAGTACTTC.

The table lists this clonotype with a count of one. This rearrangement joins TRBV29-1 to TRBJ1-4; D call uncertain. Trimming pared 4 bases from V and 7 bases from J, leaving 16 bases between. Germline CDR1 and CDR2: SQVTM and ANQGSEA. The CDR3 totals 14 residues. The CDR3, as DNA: TGCAGCGTTGCGCGGGCAGGACCCACTGAAAAACTGTTTTTT. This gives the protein CSVARAGPTEKLFF.

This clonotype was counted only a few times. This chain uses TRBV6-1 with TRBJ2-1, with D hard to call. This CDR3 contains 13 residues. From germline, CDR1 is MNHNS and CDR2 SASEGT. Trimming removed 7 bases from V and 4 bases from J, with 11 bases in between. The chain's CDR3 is CASIIDLYNEQFF. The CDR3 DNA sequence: TGTGCCAGCATCATTGACTTATACAATGAGCAGTTCTTC.

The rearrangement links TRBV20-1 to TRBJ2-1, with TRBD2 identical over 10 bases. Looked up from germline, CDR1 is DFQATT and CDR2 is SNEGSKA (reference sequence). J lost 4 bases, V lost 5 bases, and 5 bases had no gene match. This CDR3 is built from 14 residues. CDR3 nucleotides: TGCAGTGCTCCGAGCGGGAGGGTTTACAATGAGCAGTTCTTC. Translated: CSAPSGRVYNEQFF.

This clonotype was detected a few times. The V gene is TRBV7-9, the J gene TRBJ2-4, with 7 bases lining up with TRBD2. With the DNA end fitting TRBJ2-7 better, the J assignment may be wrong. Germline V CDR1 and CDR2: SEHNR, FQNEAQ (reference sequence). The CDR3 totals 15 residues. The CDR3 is CASSLNSGNLHEQYF. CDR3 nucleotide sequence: TGTGCCAGCAGCTTAAACAGCGGGAACCTCCACGAGCAGTACTTC.

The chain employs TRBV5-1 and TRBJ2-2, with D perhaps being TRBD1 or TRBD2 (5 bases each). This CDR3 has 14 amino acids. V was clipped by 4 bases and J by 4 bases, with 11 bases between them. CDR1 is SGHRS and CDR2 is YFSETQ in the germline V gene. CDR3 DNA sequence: TGCGCCAGCAGCCCTGTTGGGGGCACCGGGGAGCTGTTTTTT. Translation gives CASSPVGGTGELFF.